Here is one T cell receptor (beta chain) with its context. One end of the junction does not line up with germline, which may come from a read error. This record comes from a study of human T cells and chemical hapten exposure. Time point meaning: patch test 3, about 24 weeks after DPC sensitization. Treatment indicated: therapeutic diphenylcyclopropenone sensitization with weekly scalp DPC. MiXCR, run by TCRdb on the RACE reads, gives a single entry per CDR3 protein. In the table there are fewer than 80,000 distinct CDR3 sequences, 9.5% to 12% of which are singletons. This CDR3 spans 12 amino acids. The germline CDR1 and CDR2 sequences are SQVTM and ANQGSEA.

The sequences come from whole blood, collected in connection with sensitization to the hapten diphenylcyclopropenone (DPC). The TCR originated in a young woman with alopecia areata. Some clones in this sample may be carry-over from other donors' samples. The gene calls are TRBV29-1 and TRBJ2-3; D gene ambiguous. The CDR3: CSVEDITDTQYF. CDR3 sequence (DNA): TGCAGCGTCGAAGACATCACAGATACGCAGTATTTT.